Each of the 8 T cell receptor beta chains below was sequenced from the same sample in a study of blood T cell repertoires in COVID-19. Only in-frame clones appear in the TCRdb table, and some are missing; sequencing was by immunoSEQ multiplex PCR. The sample has roughly 100,000 clones, around nine tenths seen once. Sequenced input: peripheral blood. These receptors were obtained from a man aged 50-59 years with acute or convalescent COVID-19.

This clone was observed a handful of times. The gene calls are TRBV5-4 and TRBJ2-1; TRBD2 aligns across 11 bases. Germline V gives CDR1 SGHNT, CDR2 YYREEE (reference sequence). The CDR3 totals 16 residues. V shed 0 bases, J shed 10 bases, and the junction held 9 bases outside the gene matches. The CDR3 loop is CASSLGGTSGLGEQFF. For the CDR3, the DNA is TGTGCCAGCAGCTTGGGTGGGACTAGCGGTTTAGGGGAGCAGTTCTTC.

The chain carries TRBV2 and TRBJ2-6, with TRBD2 matching over 7 bases. CDR3 length: 17 residues. The V and J ends lost 4 bases and 0 bases, in that order; junction bases with no gene match: 6. The germline gives CDR1 SNHLY, CDR2 FYNNEI. The CDR3 nucleotides are TGTGCCAGCAGTGCTAGCGGCTCCTTCTCTGGGGCCAACGTCCTGACTTTC. It encodes CASSASGSFSGANVLTF.

This clone is a singleton in its sample. The V and J genes are TRBV27 and TRBJ2-5; TRBD1 might be the D (6 bases). The CDR3 sequence is 14 residues long. Germline V lookup: CDR1 MNHEY, CDR2 SMNVEV (reference sequence). V shed 7 bases and J shed 3 bases, with 15 bases lying between them. CDR3 sequence reads: CASTEQGSEETQYF. The DNA for the CDR3 is TGTGCCAGCACGGAACAGGGCTCGGAAGAGACCCAGTACTTC.

This clone has just one count. CDR3 residues: CASSLGGGTTDTQYF. The CDR3 region has the DNA TGTGCCAGCAGCTTGGGAGGGGGCACGACAGATACGCAGTATTTT. This chain links TRBV5-5 with TRBJ2-3; 7 positions agree with TRBD1. V trimming: 0 bases; J trimming: 3 bases; junction bases outside the gene matches: 4. CDR1 and CDR2 from the germline V gene are SGHKS and YYEKEE (reference sequence). The CDR3 is made up of 15 amino acids.

CDR3 nucleotides: TGTGCCAGCAGCTCTGGGACAGGGGGCGTTTCAGCCGGGGAGCTGTTTTTT. This gives the protein CASSSGTGGVSAGELFF. The V call is TRBV5-6, the J call TRBJ2-2; TRBD1 aligns across 12 bases. Per germline, CDR1 SGHDT and CDR2 YYEEEE. This CDR3 is 17 amino acids long. Unmatched junction bases numbered 9, after V lost 3 bases and J lost 6 bases.

The chain recombines TRBV7-9 with TRBJ2-1; 10 positions match TRBD2. V shed 4 bases and J 5 bases; nucleotides not matched to a gene: 5. Germline V gives CDR1 SEHNR, CDR2 FQNEAQ (reference sequence). This CDR3 is 15 amino acids long. CDR3 sequence reads: CASSSRTSGNNEQFF. CDR3 DNA sequence: TGTGCCAGCAGCTCACGGACTAGCGGCAACAATGAGCAGTTCTTC. The entire variable domain, with the rest obtained from reference TRBV7-9 and TRBJ2-1, is as follows: DTGVSQNPRHKITKRGQNVTFRCDPISEHNRLYWYRQTLGQGPEFLTYFQNEAQLEKSRLLSDRFSAERPKGSFSTLEIQRTEQGDSAMYLCASSSRTSGNNEQFFGPGTRLTVL.

This clone is a singleton in its sample. V and J are TRBV5-1 and TRBJ2-5; possibly TRBD1 for D (5 bases). The V and J ends lost 0 bases and 5 bases respectively, with 17 bases between them. Germline values: CDR1 SGHRS, CDR2 YFSETQ. This CDR3 region has 16 residues. The CDR3 nucleotides are TGCGCCAGCAGCTTGGCTTTTCGGCAGGGCGAGGAGACCCAGTACTTC. It codes for CASSLAFRQGEETQYF.

The chain combines TRBV14 with TRBJ2-7; TRBD1 might be the D (6 bases). The length of the CDR3 is 13 residues. Germline V lookup: CDR1 SGHDN, CDR2 FVKESK. Trimming removed 6 bases at V and 7 bases at J, with 16 bases between. This CDR3 is CASREGTKGEQYF. Written as DNA, the CDR3 is TGTGCCAGCAGAGAAGGGACAAAGGGGGAGCAGTACTTC. The whole variable domain, filled in from reference TRBV14 and TRBJ2-7, reads EAGVTQFPSHSVIEKGQTVTLRCDPISGHDNLYWYRRVMGKEIKFLLHFVKESKQDESGMPNNRFLAERTGGTYSTLKVQPAELEDSGVYFCASREGTKGEQYFGPGTRLTVT.